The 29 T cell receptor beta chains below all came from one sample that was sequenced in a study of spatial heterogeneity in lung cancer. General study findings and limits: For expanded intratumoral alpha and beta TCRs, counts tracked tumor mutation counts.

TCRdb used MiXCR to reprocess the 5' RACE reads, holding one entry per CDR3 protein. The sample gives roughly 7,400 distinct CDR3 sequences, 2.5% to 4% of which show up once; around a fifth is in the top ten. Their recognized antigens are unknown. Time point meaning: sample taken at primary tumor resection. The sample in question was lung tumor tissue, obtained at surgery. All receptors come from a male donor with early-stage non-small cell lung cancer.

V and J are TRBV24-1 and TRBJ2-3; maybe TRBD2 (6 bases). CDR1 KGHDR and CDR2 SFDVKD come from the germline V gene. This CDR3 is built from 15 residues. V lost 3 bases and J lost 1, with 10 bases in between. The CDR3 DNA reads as TGTGCCACCAGTGATGGGGCTAGCGGCACAGATACGCAGTATTTT. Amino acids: CATSDGASGTDTQYF.

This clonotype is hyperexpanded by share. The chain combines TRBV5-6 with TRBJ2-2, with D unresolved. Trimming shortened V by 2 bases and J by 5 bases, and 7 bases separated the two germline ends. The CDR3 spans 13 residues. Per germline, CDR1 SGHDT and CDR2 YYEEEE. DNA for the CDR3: TGTGCCAGCAGCTTCGAAGTAACCGGGGAGCTGTTTTTT. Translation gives CASSFEVTGELFF.

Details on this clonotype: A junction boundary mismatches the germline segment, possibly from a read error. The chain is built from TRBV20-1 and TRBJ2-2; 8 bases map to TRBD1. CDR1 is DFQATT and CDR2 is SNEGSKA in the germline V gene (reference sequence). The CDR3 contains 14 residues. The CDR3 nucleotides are TGCAGTGCTCGAGACAGGGGAAACACCGGGGAGCTGTTTTTT. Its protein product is CSARDRGNTGELFF.

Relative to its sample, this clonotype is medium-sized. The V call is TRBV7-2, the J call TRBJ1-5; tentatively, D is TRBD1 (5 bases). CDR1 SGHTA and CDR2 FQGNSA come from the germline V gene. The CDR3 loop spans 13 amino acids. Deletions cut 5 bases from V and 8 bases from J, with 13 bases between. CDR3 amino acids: CASSRDRLEPQHF. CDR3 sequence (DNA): TGTGCCAGCAGCCGGGACCGCTTAGAGCCCCAGCATTTT.

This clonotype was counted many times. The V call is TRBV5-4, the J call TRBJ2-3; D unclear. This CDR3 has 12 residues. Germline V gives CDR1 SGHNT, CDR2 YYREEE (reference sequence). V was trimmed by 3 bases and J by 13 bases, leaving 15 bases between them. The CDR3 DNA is TGTGCCAGCAGCTCAACACTCTCGCCGGAGTATTTT. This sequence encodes CASSSTLSPEYF.

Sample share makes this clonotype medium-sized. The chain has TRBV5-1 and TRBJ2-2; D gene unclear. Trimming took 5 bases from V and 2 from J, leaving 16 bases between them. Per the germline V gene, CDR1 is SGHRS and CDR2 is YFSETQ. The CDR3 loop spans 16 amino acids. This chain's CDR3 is CASSRQALINTGELFF. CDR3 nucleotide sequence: TGCGCCAGCAGTAGGCAGGCCTTAATCAACACCGGGGAGCTGTTTTTT.

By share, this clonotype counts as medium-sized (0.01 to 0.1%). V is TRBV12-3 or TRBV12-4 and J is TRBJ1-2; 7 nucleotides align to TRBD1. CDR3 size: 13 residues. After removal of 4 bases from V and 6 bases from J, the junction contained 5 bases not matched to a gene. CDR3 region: CASSSTGADGYTF. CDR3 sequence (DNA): TGTGCCAGCAGTTCAACAGGGGCGGATGGCTACACCTTC.

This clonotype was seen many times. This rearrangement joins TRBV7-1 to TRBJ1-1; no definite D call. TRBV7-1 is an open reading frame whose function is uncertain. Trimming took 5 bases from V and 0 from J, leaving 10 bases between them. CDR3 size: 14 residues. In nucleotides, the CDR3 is TGTGCCAGCAGCGCAGGACTGCTGAACACTGAAGCTTTCTTT. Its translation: CASSAGLLNTEAFF.

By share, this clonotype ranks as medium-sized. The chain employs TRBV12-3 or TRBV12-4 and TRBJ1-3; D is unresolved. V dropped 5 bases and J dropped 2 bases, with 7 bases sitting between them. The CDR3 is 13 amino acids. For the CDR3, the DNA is TGTGCCAGCAGTCAGCCCCCTGGAAACACCATATATTTT. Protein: CASSQPPGNTIYF.

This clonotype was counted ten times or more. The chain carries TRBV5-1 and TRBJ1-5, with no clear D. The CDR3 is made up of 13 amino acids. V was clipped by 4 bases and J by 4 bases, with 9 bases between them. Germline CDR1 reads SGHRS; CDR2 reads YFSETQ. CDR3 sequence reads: CASSSGVNQPQHF. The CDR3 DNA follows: TGCGCCAGCAGCAGCGGGGTAAATCAGCCCCAGCATTTT.

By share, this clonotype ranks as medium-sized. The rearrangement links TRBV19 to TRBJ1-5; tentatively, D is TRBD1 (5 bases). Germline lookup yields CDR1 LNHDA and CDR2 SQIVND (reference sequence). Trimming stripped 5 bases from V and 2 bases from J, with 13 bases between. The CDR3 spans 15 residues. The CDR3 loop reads CASSGQTRGNQPQHF. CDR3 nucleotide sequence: TGTGCCAGTAGTGGGCAGACCAGGGGCAATCAGCCCCAGCATTTT.

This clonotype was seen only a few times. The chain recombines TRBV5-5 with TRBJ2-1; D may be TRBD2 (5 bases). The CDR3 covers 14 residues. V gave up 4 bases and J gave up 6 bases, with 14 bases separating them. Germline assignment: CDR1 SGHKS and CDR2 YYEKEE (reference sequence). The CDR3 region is CASSEPTGCNEQFF. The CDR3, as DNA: TGTGCCAGCAGCGAACCCACGGGGTGCAATGAGCAGTTCTTC.

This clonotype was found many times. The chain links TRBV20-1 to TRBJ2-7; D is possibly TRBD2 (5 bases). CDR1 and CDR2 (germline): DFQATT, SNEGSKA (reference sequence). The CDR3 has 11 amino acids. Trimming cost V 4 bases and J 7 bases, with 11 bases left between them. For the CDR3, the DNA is TGCAGTGCTACTTCAGCGGAGGAGCAGTACTTC. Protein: CSATSAEEQYF.

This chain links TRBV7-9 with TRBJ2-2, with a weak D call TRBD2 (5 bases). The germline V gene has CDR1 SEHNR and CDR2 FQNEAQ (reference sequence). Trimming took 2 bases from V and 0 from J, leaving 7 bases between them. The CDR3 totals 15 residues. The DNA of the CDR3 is TGTGCCAGCAGCTTACGGGGTCCGAACACCGGGGAGCTGTTTTTT. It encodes CASSLRGPNTGELFF.

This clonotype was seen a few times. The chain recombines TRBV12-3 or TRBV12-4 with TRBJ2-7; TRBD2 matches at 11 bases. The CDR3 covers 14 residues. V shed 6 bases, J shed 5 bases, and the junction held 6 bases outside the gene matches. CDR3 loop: CASSRSGGANEQYF. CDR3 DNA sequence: TGTGCCAGCAGCCGTAGCGGGGGGGCCAACGAGCAGTACTTC.

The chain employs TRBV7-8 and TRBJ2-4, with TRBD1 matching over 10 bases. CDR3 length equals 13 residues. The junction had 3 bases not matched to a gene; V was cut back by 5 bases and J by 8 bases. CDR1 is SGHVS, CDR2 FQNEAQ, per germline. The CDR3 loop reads CASSPGQGDIQYF. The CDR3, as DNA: TGTGCCAGCAGCCCAGGACAGGGGGACATTCAGTACTTC. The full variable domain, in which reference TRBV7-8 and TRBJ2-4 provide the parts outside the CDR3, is GAGVSQSPRYKVAKRGQDVALRCDPISGHVSLFWYQQALGQGPEFLTYFQNEAQLDKSGLPSDRFFAERPEGSVSTLKIQRTQQEDSAVYLCASSPGQGDIQYFGAGTRLSVL.

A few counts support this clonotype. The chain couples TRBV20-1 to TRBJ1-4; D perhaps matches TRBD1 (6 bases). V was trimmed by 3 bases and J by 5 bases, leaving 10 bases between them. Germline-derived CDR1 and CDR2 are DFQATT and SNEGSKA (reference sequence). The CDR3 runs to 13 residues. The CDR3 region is CSARGASNEKLFF. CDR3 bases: TGCAGTGCTAGGGGGGCTTCAAATGAAAAACTGTTTTTT.

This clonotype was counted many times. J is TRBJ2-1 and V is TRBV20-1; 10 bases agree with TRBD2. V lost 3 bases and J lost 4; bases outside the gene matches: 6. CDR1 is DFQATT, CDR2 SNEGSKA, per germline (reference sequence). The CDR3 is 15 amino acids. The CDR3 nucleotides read TGCAGTGCTAGTCCTAGCGGGAGTGGATACAATGAGCAGTTCTTC. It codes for CSASPSGSGYNEQFF.

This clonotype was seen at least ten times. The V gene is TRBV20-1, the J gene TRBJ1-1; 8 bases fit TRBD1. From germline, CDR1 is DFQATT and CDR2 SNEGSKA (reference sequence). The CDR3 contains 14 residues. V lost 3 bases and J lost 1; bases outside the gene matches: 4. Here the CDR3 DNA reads TGCAGTGCTAGGGCTACAGGGGGGAACACTGAAGCTTTCTTT. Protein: CSARATGGNTEAFF.

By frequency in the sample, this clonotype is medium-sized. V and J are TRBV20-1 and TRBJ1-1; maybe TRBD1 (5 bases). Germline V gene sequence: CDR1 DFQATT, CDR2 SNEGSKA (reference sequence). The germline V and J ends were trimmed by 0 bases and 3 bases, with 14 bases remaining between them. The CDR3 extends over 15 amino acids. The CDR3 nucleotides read TGCAGTGCTAGAGATAAAAAGGGGTATGACACTGAAGCTTTCTTT. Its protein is CSARDKKGYDTEAFF.

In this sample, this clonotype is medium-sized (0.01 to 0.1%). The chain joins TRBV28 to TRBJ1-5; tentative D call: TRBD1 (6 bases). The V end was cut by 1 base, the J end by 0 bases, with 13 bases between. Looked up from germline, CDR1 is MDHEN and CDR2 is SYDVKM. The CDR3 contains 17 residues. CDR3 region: CASSLSPRGDSNQPQHF. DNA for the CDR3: TGTGCCAGCAGTTTATCCCCCAGGGGAGATAGCAATCAGCCCCAGCATTTT.

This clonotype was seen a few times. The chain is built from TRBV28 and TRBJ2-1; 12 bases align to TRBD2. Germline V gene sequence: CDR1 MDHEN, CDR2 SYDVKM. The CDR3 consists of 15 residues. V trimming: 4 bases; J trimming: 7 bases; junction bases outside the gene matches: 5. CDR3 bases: TGTGCCAGCAGTTCTCTAGCGGGAGGGCTTAATGAGCAGTTCTTC. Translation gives CASSSLAGGLNEQFF. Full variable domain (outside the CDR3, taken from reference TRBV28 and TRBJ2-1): DVKVTQSSRYLVKRTGEKVFLECVQDMDHENMFWYRQDPGLGLRLIYFSYDVKMKEKGDIPEGYSVSREKKERFSLILESASTNQTSMYLCASSSLAGGLNEQFFGPGTRLTVL.

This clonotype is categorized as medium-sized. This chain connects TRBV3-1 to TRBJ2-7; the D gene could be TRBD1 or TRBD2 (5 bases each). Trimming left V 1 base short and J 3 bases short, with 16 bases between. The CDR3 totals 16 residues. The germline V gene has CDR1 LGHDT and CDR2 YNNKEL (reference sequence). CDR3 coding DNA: TGTGCCAGCAGCCAAGTTGGGACCCCAAACGTCTACGAGCAGTACTTC. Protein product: CASSQVGTPNVYEQYF.

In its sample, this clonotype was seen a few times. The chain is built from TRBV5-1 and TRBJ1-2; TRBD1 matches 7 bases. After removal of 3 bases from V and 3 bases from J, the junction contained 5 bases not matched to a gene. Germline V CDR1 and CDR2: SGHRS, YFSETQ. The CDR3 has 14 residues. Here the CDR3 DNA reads TGCGCCAGCAGCTCGTCAGGGGGGGACTATGGCTACACCTTC. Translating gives CASSSSGGDYGYTF. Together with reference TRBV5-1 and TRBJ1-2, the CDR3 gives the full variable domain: KAGVTQTPRYLIKTRGQQVTLSCSPISGHRSVSWYQQTPGQGLQFLFEYFSETQRNKGNFPGRFSGRQFSNSRSEMNVSTLELGDSALYLCASSSSGGDYGYTFGSGTRLTVV.

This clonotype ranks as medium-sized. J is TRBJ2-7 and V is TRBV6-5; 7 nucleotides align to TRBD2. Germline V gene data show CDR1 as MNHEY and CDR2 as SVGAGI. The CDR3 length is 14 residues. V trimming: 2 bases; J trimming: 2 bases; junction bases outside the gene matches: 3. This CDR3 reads CASSYGGETYEQYF. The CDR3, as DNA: TGTGCCAGCAGTTACGGGGGGGAAACCTACGAGCAGTACTTC.

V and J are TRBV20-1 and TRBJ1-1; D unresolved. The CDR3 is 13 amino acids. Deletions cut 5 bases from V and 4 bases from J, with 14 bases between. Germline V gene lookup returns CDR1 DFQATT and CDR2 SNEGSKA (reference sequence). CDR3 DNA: TGCAGTGCTGGCAAATCCTGGAGCACTGAAGCTTTCTTT. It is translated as CSAGKSWSTEAFF.

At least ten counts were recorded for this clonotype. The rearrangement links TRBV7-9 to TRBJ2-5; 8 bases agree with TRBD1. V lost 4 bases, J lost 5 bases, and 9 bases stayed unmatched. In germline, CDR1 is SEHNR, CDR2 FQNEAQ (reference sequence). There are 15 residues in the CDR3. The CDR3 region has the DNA TGTGCCAGCAGCTCTTCGGACAGGGTCTATGAGACCCAGTACTTC. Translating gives CASSSSDRVYETQYF. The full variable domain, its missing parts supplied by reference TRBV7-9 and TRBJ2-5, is DTGVSQNPRHKITKRGQNVTFRCDPISEHNRLYWYRQTLGQGPEFLTYFQNEAQLEKSRLLSDRFSAERPKGSFSTLEIQRTEQGDSAMYLCASSSSDRVYETQYFGPGTRLLVL.

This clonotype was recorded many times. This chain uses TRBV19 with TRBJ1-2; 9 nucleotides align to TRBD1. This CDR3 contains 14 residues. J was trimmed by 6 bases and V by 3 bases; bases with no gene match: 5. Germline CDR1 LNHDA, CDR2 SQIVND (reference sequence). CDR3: CASSITRQGDGYTF. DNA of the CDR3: TGTGCCAGTAGTATTACTAGACAGGGGGATGGCTACACCTTC.

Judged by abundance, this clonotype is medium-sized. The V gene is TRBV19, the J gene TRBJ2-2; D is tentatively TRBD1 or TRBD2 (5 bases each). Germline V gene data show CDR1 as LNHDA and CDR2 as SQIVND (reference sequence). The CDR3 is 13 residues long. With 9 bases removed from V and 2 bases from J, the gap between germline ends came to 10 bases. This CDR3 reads CASRDGNTGELFF. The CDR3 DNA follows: TGTGCCAGCCGGGACGGAAACACCGGGGAGCTGTTTTTT.